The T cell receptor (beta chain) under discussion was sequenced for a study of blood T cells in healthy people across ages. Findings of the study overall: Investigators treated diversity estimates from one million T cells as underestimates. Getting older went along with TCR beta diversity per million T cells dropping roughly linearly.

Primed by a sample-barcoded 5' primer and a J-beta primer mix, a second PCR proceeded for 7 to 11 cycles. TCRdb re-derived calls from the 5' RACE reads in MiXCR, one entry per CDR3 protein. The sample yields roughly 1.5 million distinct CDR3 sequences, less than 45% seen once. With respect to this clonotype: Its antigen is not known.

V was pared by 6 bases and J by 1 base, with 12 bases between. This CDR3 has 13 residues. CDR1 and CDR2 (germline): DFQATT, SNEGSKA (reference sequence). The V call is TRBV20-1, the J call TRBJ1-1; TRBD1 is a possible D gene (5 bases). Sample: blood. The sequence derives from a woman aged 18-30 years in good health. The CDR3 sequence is CSAARTQNTEAFF. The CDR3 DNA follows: TGCAGTGCAGCACGGACACAGAACACTGAAGCTTTCTTT.